What follows are 22 T cell receptor beta chains derived from one specimen sequenced in a study of shared clonotypes between healthy human individuals (dated by TCRdb to between 2020 and 2021). The library relied on the immunoSEQ multiplex PCR assay. The immuneACCESS repertoire file appears here via TCRdb, limited to in-frame rearrangements. These files lack a portion of the clones; in checked studies, under half of the deficit traces to unresolved V genes, and the cause of the others is not known. For this sample the table gives roughly 2.6 million clones, of which around nine tenths were detected only once. Together, the top ten hold over 0.12% of the sample. What was sequenced was naive CD4+ T cells sorted from blood. The cell subset or site label here, explained by the study, means: CD45RA+ positively selected. The receptor set was obtained from a man between 18 and 29 years old in good health.

The V gene is TRBV4-1, the J gene TRBJ2-3; D gene ambiguous. Trimming removed 1 base from V and 5 bases from J, with 10 bases in between. The CDR3 is 14 residues long. Per the germline V gene, CDR1 is MGHRA and CDR2 is YSYEKL. CDR3 amino acids: CASSQALIVDTQYF. The CDR3 DNA reads TGCGCCAGCAGCCAAGCCCTTATTGTAGATACGCAGTATTTT.

The rearrangement joins TRBV20-1 to TRBJ2-1; D is unresolved. The CDR3 length is 10 residues. V was shortened by 4 bases and J by 9 bases, with 7 bases between the two germline ends. The germline CDR1 and CDR2 sequences are DFQATT and SNEGSKA (reference sequence). This CDR3 is CSAKRSEQFF. In nucleotides, the CDR3 is TGCAGTGCTAAAAGGAGTGAGCAGTTCTTC.

V usage is TRBV6-5 and J usage is TRBJ1-5, with D unresolved. The germline CDR1 and CDR2 sequences are MNHEY and SVGAGI. The CDR3 sequence is 13 residues long. Trimming took off 5 bases at V and 7 bases at J, with 12 bases between the two ends. CDR3 in amino acids: CASSGGQRQPQHF. For the CDR3, the DNA is TGTGCCAGCAGTGGAGGGCAGAGGCAGCCCCAGCATTTT.

The V call is TRBV2, the J call TRBJ2-7; tentative D call: TRBD1 (6 bases). CDR3 length: 12 residues. Trimming took off 1 base at V and 8 bases at J, with 9 bases between the two ends. The germline V gene encodes CDR1 SNHLY and CDR2 FYNNEI. CDR3 nucleotides: TGTGCCAGCAGTGAAGTGACAGGTCAGCAGTACTTC. Residues: CASSEVTGQQYF.

The CDR3 is CASRLSRQGGNSPLHF. The CDR3 nucleotides are TGTGCCAGCAGGCTATCCCGGCAGGGGGGGAATTCACCCCTCCACTTT. The chain combines TRBV28 with TRBJ1-6; 7 bases agree with TRBD1. Germline-derived CDR1 and CDR2 are MDHEN and SYDVKM. The CDR3 loop spans 16 amino acids. V lost 6 bases and J lost 7; bases outside the gene matches: 12.

With respect to this clone: Other DNA sequences in the same sample also yield this CDR3. In DNA form, the CDR3 reads TGTGCCAGCAGTTACGGGGCTAGCGGGAGCTACGAGCAGTACTTC. This encodes CASSYGASGSYEQYF. V and J are TRBV6-5 and TRBJ2-7, with TRBD2 matching over 10 bases. V gave up 2 bases and J gave up 3 bases; unmatched junction bases: 4. Per germline, CDR1 MNHEY and CDR2 SVGAGI. The CDR3 has 15 residues.

The V and J genes are TRBV10-3 and TRBJ2-1; the D is unclear. Trimming pared 2 bases from V and 8 bases from J, leaving 7 bases between. CDR1 and CDR2 (germline): ENHRY, SYGVKD. CDR3 length: 12 amino acids. In DNA, the CDR3 is TGTGCCATCAGTGAGGGGCTCGATGAGCAGTTCTTC. This translates into CAISEGLDEQFF.

The CDR3 DNA sequence: TGTGCCAGCAGCCTGGGAGGGTTTCGGGTAACTGAAGCTTTCTTT. This encodes CASSLGGFRVTEAFF. The chain has TRBV5-4 and TRBJ1-1; D is uncertain. The CDR3 contains 15 residues. V was clipped by 4 bases and J by 5 bases, with 18 bases between them. CDR1 and CDR2 (germline): SGHNT, YYREEE (reference sequence).

The chain links TRBV11-2 to TRBJ2-3, with no clear D. The germline CDR1 and CDR2 sequences are SGHAT and FQNNGV. The V gene lost 3 bases and the J gene lost 4 bases, with 8 bases spanning the gap. CDR3 length: 13 amino acids. Here the CDR3 DNA reads TGTGCCAGCAGCTTCGGCAGTGCAGATACGCAGTATTTT. This translates into CASSFGSADTQYF.

The sample holds a few counts of this clone. V gene TRBV5-1 combines with J gene TRBJ1-4; maybe TRBD1 (5 bases). The V gene's germline CDR1 is SGHRS and CDR2 YFSETQ. V lost 3 bases and J lost 4, with 10 bases in between. CDR3 length: 14 residues. CDR3 sequence reads: CASSSGQFNEKLFF. CDR3 in DNA: TGCGCCAGCAGCTCCGGACAATTTAATGAAAAACTGTTTTTT.

The chain has TRBV19 and TRBJ2-1, with TRBD1 as a possible D gene (5 bases). There are 15 residues in the CDR3. V was shortened by 1 base and J by 8 bases, with 15 bases between the two germline ends. CDR1 is LNHDA and CDR2 is SQIVND in the germline V gene (reference sequence). CDR3 in amino acids: CASSIVGERVDEQFF. The CDR3 nucleotides read TGTGCCAGTAGTATAGTAGGGGAACGCGTAGATGAGCAGTTCTTC.

The chain uses TRBV6-1 and TRBJ2-5; maybe TRBD1 (5 bases). The DNA end favors TRBJ2-7, so the J call may be wrong. CDR1 and CDR2 from the germline V gene are MNHNS and SASEGT. The CDR3 covers 13 residues. The CDR3, as DNA: TGTGCCAGCACCGCGGACACTTTTTACGAGCAGTACTTC. Residues: CASTADTFYEQYF.

This clone has only a few counts. The rearrangement links TRBV4-1 to TRBJ2-2, with unresolved D. CDR3 length equals 12 residues. Per germline, CDR1 MGHRA and CDR2 YSYEKL. Between the trimmed V and J ends, which lost 1 base and 4 bases, there was a span of 1 base. DNA of the CDR3: TGCGCCAGCAGCCAAGGCACCGGGGAGCTGTTTTTT. As protein: CASSQGTGELFF.

The chain is built from TRBV18 and TRBJ1-4, with no clear D. Germline loops: CDR1 KGHSH, CDR2 LQKENI. V shed 4 bases and J shed 6 bases, with 12 bases lying between them. The CDR3 is made up of 14 amino acids. DNA for the CDR3: TGTGCCAGCTCACTCGGGATGGTGGATGAAAAACTGTTTTTT. Translated, it gives CASSLGMVDEKLFF.

The chain is built from TRBV19 and TRBJ1-5; no firm D call. The V end was cut by 0 bases, the J end by 4 bases, with 4 bases between. Looked up from germline, CDR1 is LNHDA and CDR2 is SQIVND (reference sequence). This CDR3 is 13 amino acids long. The CDR3 protein is CASSIEPNQPQHF. For the CDR3, the DNA is TGTGCCAGTAGTATAGAACCAAATCAGCCCCAGCATTTT.

This chain joins TRBV7-9 and TRBJ2-5; TRBD2 matches 7 bases. CDR3 length equals 16 residues. V shed 2 bases, J shed 1 base, and the junction held 7 bases outside the gene matches. Germline-derived CDR1 and CDR2 are SEHNR and FQNEAQ (reference sequence). The CDR3 reads CASSLRLLAAQETQYF. As DNA, the CDR3 is TGTGCCAGCAGCTTAAGACTCCTAGCGGCCCAAGAGACCCAGTACTTC.

The genes are TRBV4-3 and TRBJ2-2; TRBD1 agrees at 8 bases. Unmatched junction bases numbered 4, after V lost 1 base and J lost 6 bases. CDR3 length equals 15 residues. Germline values: CDR1 LGHNA, CDR2 YSLEER. The CDR3 coding sequence is TGCGCCAGCAGCCAAGCGGACAGGGATGCCGGGGAGCTGTTTTTT. Its protein is CASSQADRDAGELFF.

Note on this clone: Other DNA sequences from this sample encode an identical CDR3 as well. The chain is built from TRBV27 and TRBJ2-2; D is unresolved. Germline values: CDR1 MNHEY, CDR2 SMNVEV (reference sequence). This CDR3 has 13 residues. The V and J ends lost 2 bases and 1 base respectively, with 2 bases between them. The CDR3 sequence: CASSLLNTGELFF. DNA of the CDR3: TGTGCCAGCAGTTTACTGAACACCGGGGAGCTGTTTTTT.

The rearrangement links TRBV11-3 to TRBJ2-1, with 9 bases aligning to TRBD2. The ends lost 0 bases at V and 0 bases at J; junction bases unmatched: 0. The CDR3 sequence is 16 residues long. Germline V CDR1 and CDR2: SGHNT, YENEEA. The CDR3 loop reads CASSLDSGGSYNEQFF. CDR3 nucleotides: TGTGCCAGCAGCTTAGATAGCGGGGGCTCCTACAATGAGCAGTTCTTC.

Details on this clone: The sample has other DNA sequences that encode this CDR3 too. The chain joins TRBV6-1 to TRBJ1-2, with no clear D. The CDR3 runs 10 residues. The germline V gene encodes CDR1 MNHNS and CDR2 SASEGT. Trimming took 5 bases from V and 4 from J, leaving 2 bases between them. CDR3 DNA sequence: TGTGCCAGCAGTCTCTATGGCTACACCTTC. This encodes CASSLYGYTF.

The chain couples TRBV5-4 to TRBJ1-2; D remains ambiguous. Trimming shortened V by 3 bases and J by 4 bases, and 22 bases separated the two germline ends. The CDR3 sequence is 17 residues long. Germline assignment: CDR1 SGHNT and CDR2 YYREEE (reference sequence). CDR3 in amino acids: CASSSARLGDNFYGYTF. The CDR3 nucleotides are TGTGCCAGCAGCTCCGCGAGACTTGGGGATAACTTCTATGGCTACACCTTC.

The chain couples TRBV10-1 to TRBJ2-1, with 9 bases identical to TRBD2. This CDR3 comprises 16 residues. V gave up 1 base and J gave up 6 bases; unmatched junction bases: 7. Germline V gene data show CDR1 as WNHNN and CDR2 as SYGVQD (reference sequence). CDR3 DNA: TGCGCCAGCAGTGAGTGGGGGGCGGGAGGGGGCAATGAGCAGTTCTTC. This sequence encodes CASSEWGAGGGNEQFF.